This record covers a single T cell receptor beta chain. Its specific antigen is unknown. Per-base quality was not reported, and no clone a single base away is much larger than it. The data originate from a study of cytomegalovirus exposure and HLA in healthy donors (dated by TCRdb to about 2017). Study-level background: According to an earlier analysis of several hundred of the donors, about 170 million T cells yielded 90 million to 130 million unique TCR beta sequences and 276 Gb of sequence data. An early release that covered several hundred HLA-typed donors contained approximately 300 gigabases of sequencing data and about 84 million unique TCR sequences. Of the roughly 430 genotyped donors, 65% to 90% fell in the genetic ancestry cluster associated with self-reported Caucasian donors. The study aimed to test whether cataloging public T cell receptors could reveal signatures of past pathogen exposure. Using immunosequencing, the study profiled T cell repertoires from 640 or so subjects and related those repertoires to cytomegalovirus serostatus. A separate validation cohort of 100 to 150 different subjects was used in addition to the roughly 620-subject first cohort. To predict cytomegalovirus infection status, the study combined high-throughput TCR immunosequencing, statistical association of individual TCRs with disease status, and machine learning. A later analysis re-analyzed previously published TCR beta repertoires from 550 to 700 donors and added high-resolution HLA genotyping to study TCR occurrence patterns. The later analysis used no new phenotypic data to find candidate immune exposures, relying instead on TCR beta sequences and their occurrence across donors. To decide whether each TCR beta V gene segment behaved as functional or pseudogenic, an earlier analysis of fewer than 750 of the donors relied on high-throughput TCR beta sequencing. Alongside the repertoire data, information on donor age, sex, ethnicity and CMV serostatus was compiled. In a later genetic analysis, genome-wide SNP genotypes for about three fifths of the roughly 670 donors were used, and that subset was treated as a discovery cohort. Every repertoire in the discovery cohort had been generated on one and the same sequencing platform. Both class I and class II loci were covered by HLA typing, at four-digit resolution. Typing coverage differed by locus: A, B, C, DRB1 and DQB1 were typed in roughly 620-630 donors, DQA1 in approximately 520, DPA1 in some 600, and DPB1 in 400 to 480. Because of strong linkage in the cohort, roughly five DR-DQ haplotypes were treated as single units for association and clustering. Across approximately 400 genotyped donors of the cohort, an average of approximately 240,000 unique TCR beta nucleotide sequences per donor were sequenced, and 15% to 20% of those sequences were non-productive.

Trimming removed 0 bases from V and 7 bases from J, leaving 15 bases between the germline ends. The germline V gene gives CDR1 as LGHNA and CDR2 as YNFKEQ. CDR3 length: 15 amino acids, cysteine to phenylalanine. CDR3 DNA only is kept here, 45 bases in frame from base 1. General study outcomes and caveats: Seventeen rarely observed V segments, including chromosome 9 orphons, were excluded from the earlier analysis of several hundred of the donors because counts were too low. In the study, around 160 TCR beta chains were listed as associated with cytomegalovirus. A later genetic analysis associated a missense DCLRE1C variant with V-gene and J-gene trimming of TCR beta chains, and an independent cohort replicated the association. The 87-base-pair reads could not distinguish some IMGT-functional V segments, including TRBV6-2 and TRBV6-3, so those segments were excluded. Broadly in line with IMGT annotations, most TCR beta V segments showed up in productive rearrangements about 87% or about 30% of the time in an earlier analysis of a few hundred of the donors. In a later analysis, HLA-associated TCR beta chains were found to be more clonally expanded and to have lower generation probabilities than equally common non-associated chains. According to a later analysis, TCR association rates differed among HLA loci, with DRB1 alleles showing the most associated TCRs and HLA-C alleles showing the fewest. Linkage disequilibrium might explain the correlated functional status among segregating V segments, but an unknown experimental factor could not be ruled out. The authors suggested that the approach could potentially be extended to other disease states and immunological phenotypes. Most CMV-associated TCR beta chains appeared to be HLA-restricted in a later analysis, and the HLA associations seemed to be driven largely by CMV exposure. When HLA alleles, especially DR and DQ, strongly co-occurred, attributing TCR associations to individual alleles was difficult. Presence/absence analyses assumed roughly uniform sequencing depth across donors, an assumption that may not hold. The classifier was reported to diagnose cytomegalovirus status with high specificity and sensitivity in both the original and validation cohorts. In a later analysis, several top co-occurrence clusters were reported to appear linked to parvovirus B19, influenza, CMV and Epstein-Barr virus. A further reported finding was that TCR beta sequences accurately predicted the HLA-A and HLA-B alleles for most subjects in the first cohort. A later genetic analysis reported fewer N-insertions in productive TCRs among donors in an Asian-associated ancestry cluster than the approximately 670-donor mean. In this cohort, only TCR beta chains were sequenced, and detectable features were limited by the absence of alpha or paired-chain data. The sequencing pipeline was judged likely to have produced a cluster of highly shared sequence variants as a technical artifact. Because HLA typing was unavailable for some donors at each locus, only the typed subset was used in association tests. Most TCR sequences were observed very rarely across donors, whereas some public TCRs were present in many individuals. At a false discovery rate of 0.05, a later analysis linked 15,000 to 20,000 TCR beta sequences to specific HLA alleles. In vitro tests confirmed that a few of the cytomegalovirus-associated TCR beta chains recognize cytomegalovirus antigens. For the cohort, immune exposure information was limited to CMV serostatus.

The cohort consisted of 650 to 850 healthy bone marrow donors. At the time of sampling, every cohort member was nominally healthy, though immune exposures that went unrecorded were likely present. The donor tested CMV seronegative, placing the donor among the 350 or so seronegative members of the cohort. Every donor gave a peripheral blood sample, and the peripheral blood mononuclear cells from that sample were used for TCR beta sequencing. The Qiagen DNeasy Blood Extraction Kit was used to extract genomic DNA from the blood cell samples. Libraries were constructed by the immunoSEQ multiplex PCR assay. A mixture of 60 forward primers for TCR Vbeta segments and 13 reverse primers for TCR Jbeta segments was used in the multiplex PCR. The CDR3 region of rearranged TCR beta genes was amplified from genomic DNA with a multiplex PCR assay. On the Illumina HiSeq System, the amplified TCR beta libraries were sequenced as 87-base-pair reads. Regarding the original processing steps: In a later analysis, some 80 million unique TCR beta chains were counted across the roughly 610 repertoires, and roughly 10 million of these chains were shared by at least two donors. Raw reads were error-corrected and collapsed into unique sequences by a nearest-neighbor algorithm in which closely related sequences were merged to remove PCR and sequencing errors. CDR3 sequences were aligned to IMGT reference sequences to assign V, D and J gene segments. For a sequence to be retained, a match of at least six nucleotides to both a V gene segment and a J gene segment was required. Rearrangements were called productive when the CDR3 lacked stop codons and stayed in frame with V and J; all others were non-productive. CDR3 was defined according to IMGT convention as the region running from the second conserved V-encoded cysteine to the conserved J-encoded phenylalanine. Sequences without an unambiguous match to a single V gene segment were excluded from the earlier analysis of approximately 600 of the donors. An earlier analysis of fewer than 750 of the donors called V segments functional above 56.7% productive rearrangements and segregating when the between-donor standard deviation exceeded 5%. A statistical classification framework was built to diagnose cytomegalovirus status from the catalog of TCR beta chain sequences. A later analysis assigned V and J genes by comparing TCR nucleotide sequences with IMGT/GENE-DB human TR gene sequences. Using the TCRdist pipeline, a later analysis assigned CDR3 sequences along with most-parsimonious VDJ recombination scenarios. In a later analysis, each TCR beta chain was defined by its CDR3 amino acid sequence together with its V-gene family, and reads without a unique V-gene family were excluded. To address suspected cross-contamination and a sequencing artifact, a later analysis removed around 590 highly shared, low-generation-probability nucleotide sequences. In a later analysis, a clonal expansion index was calculated for each public chain from normalized within-repertoire ranks of inferred template counts. A later analysis computed generation probabilities with a VDJ recombination model fitted to out-of-frame rearrangements, and checked the results against IGoR. Hypergeometric tests were used in a later analysis to score TCR-TCR, TCR-HLA and TCR-CMV co-occurrence, with a repertoire-size bias correction applied to the TCR pairs. False discovery rates were estimated in a later analysis by permuting HLA or CMV assignments 20 times. In a later analysis, co-occurring TCRs were grouped with DBSCAN, and TCRdist sequence similarity was added when clustering was performed within HLA-allele-positive subsets. Repertoires with fewer than 30,000 or more than 120,000 public chains, plus five repertoires with anomalous nucleotide sharing, were excluded from co-occurrence clustering. TCRdb took over this immuneACCESS table, retaining in-frame rearrangements with V and J assigned. Such tables are incomplete; in checked studies, under half of the missing clones stem from an unresolved V gene, and the remainder is unexplained. That table gives V, J and clone size, and the DNA gave D and trimming. Within this sample are under 200,000 clones, with less than 90% of them counted one time only. The ten top clones hold around 0.25% of the sample.

The source material was PBMCs. The receptor's source is a boy between 10 and 17 years old in good health and CMV-seronegative. The receptor chain draws on TRBV4-2 and TRBJ1-1; TRBD1 might be the D gene, on 6 matching bases. CDR3 sequence: CASSQEAGARHEAFF. The bases read TGTGCCAGCAGCCAAGAGGCAGGGGCCCGTCATGAAGCTTTCTTT.